This T cell receptor (beta chain) was documented in a study of blood T cell repertoires in COVID-19. Background on the study: Acute-phase and convalescent COVID-19 samples originated in the United States, Italy and Spain. In each case, the material was cDNA or gDNA derived from T cells, B-cell-depleted T cells, or PBMCs.

This clone was detected a few times. As handled by the study authors: The authors estimated nucleated cell counts from reference gene primer amplification. This table comes from immunoSEQ multiplex PCR, and its TCRdb copy is limited to in-frame clones, with some not included. D and trimming come from the DNA, and the V and J calls and clone size come from that table. The table includes fewer than 600,000 clones, around 87% detected once. The germline V gene encodes CDR1 KGHSH and CDR2 LQKENI. The CDR3 totals 17 residues. Unmatched junction bases numbered 12, after V lost 4 bases and J lost 2 bases. The study recruited people aged roughly 18 to 100 years across around 23 US areas.

The chain recombines TRBV18 with TRBJ2-3; 7 bases map to TRBD2. The TCR sequence derives from a woman aged 40 to 49 who had recovered from COVID-19. The specimen sequenced was PBMCs or T cells enriched from blood (not recorded which). The CDR3 DNA reads TGTGCCAGCTCACTCTACTCCGGGACTACAGACACAGATACGCAGTATTTT. Translation gives CASSLYSGTTDTDTQYF. Using reference TRBV18 and TRBJ2-3 for the parts outside the CDR3, the full variable domain is NAGVMQNPRHLVRRRGQEARLRCSPMKGHSHVYWYRQLPEEGLKFMVYLQKENIIDESGMPKERFSAEFPKEGPSILRIQQVVRGDSAAYFCASSLYSGTTDTDTQYFGPGTRLTVL.